The 7 T cell receptor beta chains below come from one sample, sequenced in a study of T cells in Graves' hyperthyroidism and ophthalmopathy. TCR beta CDR3 regions were amplified from RNA. RT-PCR in the first round (using the HTBI primer set) targeted the TCR CDR3. TCRdb reprocessed the multiplex PCR reads with MiXCR, giving one entry per CDR3 protein. The repertoire includes about 700,000 distinct CDR3 sequences, 12% to 15% of them detected once, and roughly 10% sits in the top ten. The specimen was blood. These receptors were obtained from a woman aged 18-35 years with Graves' hyperthyroidism.

The chain is built from TRBV20-1 and TRBJ2-3; 10 bases agree with TRBD2. J was trimmed by 3 bases and V by 5 bases; bases with no gene match: 11. The germline V gene has CDR1 DFQATT and CDR2 SNEGSKA (reference sequence). The CDR3 consists of 16 residues. Here the CDR3 reads CSASSTSGMNTDTQYF. The CDR3 DNA reads TGCAGTGCTTCCTCTACTAGCGGGATGAATACAGATACGCAGTATTTT.

V is TRBV24-1 and J is TRBJ2-1; D is uncertain. V was trimmed by 0 bases and J by 0 bases, leaving 11 bases between them. The germline V gene has CDR1 KGHDR and CDR2 SFDVKD. The CDR3 contains 17 residues. CDR3 coding DNA: TGTGCCACCAGTGATTTGCCGGCAGTGAGCTCCTACAATGAGCAGTTCTTC. Protein product: CATSDLPAVSSYNEQFF.

This clonotype was seen more than once but under ten times. The V call is TRBV20-1, the J call TRBJ1-5; no clear D gene. Trimming took 3 bases from V and 4 from J, leaving 16 bases between them. Per germline, CDR1 DFQATT and CDR2 SNEGSKA (reference sequence). The CDR3 covers 15 residues. The CDR3 loop reads CSARPVGSGNQPQHF. In nucleotides, the CDR3 is TGCAGTGCTAGGCCCGTGGGCAGTGGGAATCAGCCCCAGCATTTT.

With respect to this clonotype: A junction end diverges from the germline sequence, so it may reflect a read error. This rearrangement joins TRBV30 to TRBJ2-3; 13 bases fit TRBD2. The CDR3 is 17 residues long. Germline V lookup: CDR1 GTSNPN, CDR2 SVGIG (reference sequence). The CDR3 nucleotides are TGTGCCTGGTCTATCCCACGGACTAGCGGGAGCAGAGATACGCAGTATTTT. Translated: CAWSIPRTSGSRDTQYF.

This clonotype was recorded many times. The chain couples TRBV30 to TRBJ1-1; D possibly corresponds to TRBD1 (5 bases). CDR3 length equals 13 residues. V was pared by 3 bases and J by 8 bases, with 16 bases between. Germline loops: CDR1 GTSNPN, CDR2 SVGIG (reference sequence). CDR3 in amino acids: CAWRRGPITEAFF. CDR3 sequence (DNA): TGTGCCTGGAGGAGGGGCCCCATTACCGAAGCTTTCTTT.

The rearrangement uses TRBV18 and TRBJ1-5; 8 bases are a match to TRBD1. Looked up from germline, CDR1 is KGHSH and CDR2 is LQKENI. J lost 7 bases, V lost 6 bases, and 8 bases had no gene match. The CDR3 has 14 amino acids. DNA of the CDR3: TGTGCCAGCTCGGAGGACAGGGTCGGCCAGCCCCAGCATTTT. This translates into CASSEDRVGQPQHF. The whole variable domain, filled in from reference TRBV18 and TRBJ1-5, reads NAGVMQNPRHLVRRRGQEARLRCSPMKGHSHVYWYRQLPEEGLKFMVYLQKENIIDESGMPKERFSAEFPKEGPSILRIQQVVRGDSAAYFCASSEDRVGQPQHFGDGTRLSIL.

This clonotype has at least ten counts. The rearrangement uses TRBV2 and TRBJ2-4, with TRBD2 identical over 11 bases. The ends lost 4 bases at V and 0 bases at J; junction bases unmatched: 5. In germline, CDR1 is SNHLY, CDR2 FYNNEI. The length of the CDR3 is 17 residues. The CDR3 nucleotides are TGTGCCAGCAGTGGGCTAGCGGGAGGACTAGCCAAAAACATTCAGTACTTC. Protein: CASSGLAGGLAKNIQYF.